This T cell receptor beta chain emerged from a study of blood T cells in healthy people across ages. General study findings and limits: Estimates of diversity drawn from one million T cells were considered underestimates. Naive and antigen-experienced cells could not be conclusively compared, given unsorted PBMCs.

Per the germline V gene, CDR1 is MNHEY and CDR2 is SMNVEV (reference sequence). Germline trimming cut 8 bases from V and 5 bases from J; bases unmatched to any gene: 7. The CDR3 totals 13 residues. A sample-barcoded 5' primer and a J-beta primer mix were used in a second PCR of about 6 to 11 cycles. At least 2.5 million CDR3-containing paired-end reads were obtained per sample. TCRdb reprocessed the 5' RACE reads via MiXCR and lists one record per CDR3 protein. The sample contains 1.5 million or so distinct CDR3 sequences, roughly 40% of which appear only once. As regards this clonotype: Its matching antigen is unknown.

Sample: blood. The chain uses TRBV27 and TRBJ2-5; TRBD1 agrees at 8 bases. This TCR was recovered from a woman aged 18-29 years in good health. CDR3 bases: TGTGCCAGCGGACAGGGCGCCGGGGAGACCCAGTACTTC. Residues: CASGQGAGETQYF.